This T cell receptor (beta chain) derives from a study of T cell clones after liver transplantation. The CDR3 spans 15 residues. Germline V gene data show CDR1 as MNHEY and CDR2 as SMNVEV (reference sequence). With 4 bases removed from V and 6 bases from J, the gap between germline ends came to 17 bases. TCRdb's copy holds only in-frame clones and misses some; the assay was immunoSEQ multiplex PCR. The profile shows around 80,000 clones, roughly 82% of them singletons. The gene calls are TRBV27 and TRBJ2-3; D is perhaps TRBD1 or TRBD2 (5 bases each). Sequenced here: CD4+ T cells from blood, sampled 45 to 46 months after liver transplant. The sequence was collected from a human patient who received a liver transplant. Some T cells could come from the graft donor. The CDR3 loop reads CASSYLGRTEDTQYF. Written as DNA, the CDR3 is TGTGCCAGCAGTTATCTGGGACGCACGGAGGATACGCAGTATTTT.